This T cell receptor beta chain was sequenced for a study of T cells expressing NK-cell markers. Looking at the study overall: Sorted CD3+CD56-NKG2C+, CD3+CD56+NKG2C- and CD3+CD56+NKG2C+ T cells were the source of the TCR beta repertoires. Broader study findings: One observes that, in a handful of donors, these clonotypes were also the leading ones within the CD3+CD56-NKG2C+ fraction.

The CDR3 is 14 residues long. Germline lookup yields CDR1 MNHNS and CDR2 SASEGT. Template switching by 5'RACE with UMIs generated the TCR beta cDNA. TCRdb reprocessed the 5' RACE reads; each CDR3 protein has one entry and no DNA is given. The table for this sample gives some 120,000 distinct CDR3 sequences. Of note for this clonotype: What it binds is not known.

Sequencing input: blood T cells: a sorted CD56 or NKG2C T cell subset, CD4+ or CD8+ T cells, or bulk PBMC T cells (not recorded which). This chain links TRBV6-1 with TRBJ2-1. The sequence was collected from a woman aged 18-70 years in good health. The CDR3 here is CATQTFQNSDEQFF.